The 29 T cell receptor beta chains given below trace back to one sample, sequenced in a study of blood T cell repertoires in COVID-19 (dated by TCRdb to 2020 to 2021). Library creation used the immunoSEQ multiplex PCR assay. Here the immuneACCESS table is served through TCRdb, limited to in-frame sequences with V and J called. Missing clones are a known gap in these copies; in checked studies unresolved V genes cover under half, and the rest lacks a known reason. This sample gives about 130,000 clones in total; about 70% of them show up just once. The top ten constitute roughly 5.5% of the sample. The specimen was peripheral blood. These receptors were collected from a man in his sixties with acute or convalescent COVID-19.

The chain employs TRBV6-5 and TRBJ2-3; D remains unclear. Trimming left V 2 bases short and J 1 base short, with 10 bases between. Per the germline V gene, CDR1 is MNHEY and CDR2 is SVGAGI. The CDR3 totals 15 residues. The CDR3 region is CASSYREYGTDTQYF. The CDR3 region has the DNA TGTGCCAGCAGTTACAGAGAGTACGGCACAGATACGCAGTATTTT.

The chain employs TRBV6-1 and TRBJ1-1; D is uncertain. V lost 5 bases and J 4 bases, leaving 14 bases between the germline ends. Germline V lookup: CDR1 MNHNS, CDR2 SASEGT. CDR3 length: 14 residues. The CDR3 is CASSSRGRFTEAFF. As DNA, the CDR3 is TGTGCCAGCAGTTCTCGAGGGAGGTTCACTGAAGCTTTCTTT.

A few counts support this clone. V usage is TRBV10-3 and J usage is TRBJ1-1; D is unresolved. This CDR3 region has 12 residues. Germline V gives CDR1 ENHRY, CDR2 SYGVKD. V lost 3 bases and J lost 0, with 2 bases in between. The CDR3 region is CAISDMNTEAFF. For the CDR3, the DNA is TGTGCCATCAGTGATATGAACACTGAAGCTTTCTTT.

The chain links TRBV11-1 to TRBJ1-1; possibly TRBD1 for D (6 bases). Germline V gives CDR1 SGHAT, CDR2 FQDESV (reference sequence). The length of the CDR3 is 13 residues. The V end was cut by 5 bases, the J end by 7 bases, with 14 bases between. CDR3 sequence (DNA): TGTGCCAGCAGCAAGGTACAAGGGGGTGAAGCTTTCTTT. Amino acids: CASSKVQGGEAFF.

V is TRBV6-5 and J is TRBJ1-4, with 9 bases that match TRBD1. The germline CDR1 and CDR2 sequences are MNHEY and SVGAGI. V lost 5 bases and J lost 8; bases outside the gene matches: 3. The CDR3 is 13 amino acids. The CDR3 is CASSNRGREKLFF. In DNA form, the CDR3 reads TGTGCCAGCAGTAACAGGGGGCGCGAAAAACTGTTTTTT.

V is TRBV15 and J is TRBJ2-5; D is possibly TRBD2 (6 bases). The germline V gene has CDR1 LNHNV and CDR2 YYDKDF (reference sequence). This CDR3 region has 14 residues. The V end lost 0 bases, the J end lost 4 bases, and 9 bases lay between the germline ends. As DNA, the CDR3 is TGTGCCACCAGCAGAGAGTCCGGGAGAGAGACCCAGTACTTC. Translating gives CATSRESGRETQYF.

The chain links TRBV21-1 to TRBJ1-2; the D segment call TRBD1 is taken from the table without a DNA check. TRBV21-1 counts as a pseudogene. The CDR3 runs to 17 residues. The CDR3 nucleotides read TGTGCCAGCAACCTTATCAACAGGACGGCTACTAACTATGGCTACACCTTC. Its translation: CASNLINRTATNYGYTF.

This chain uses TRBV13 with TRBJ2-2; tentatively, D is TRBD2 (6 bases). The CDR3 spans 13 residues. V was trimmed by 4 bases and J by 6 bases, leaving 9 bases between them. Germline assignment: CDR1 PRHDT and CDR2 FYEKMQ (reference sequence). CDR3 amino acids: CASSSSSAGELFF. For the CDR3, the DNA is TGTGCCAGCAGCTCCTCTAGCGCCGGGGAGCTGTTTTTT.

The rearrangement joins TRBV7-3 to TRBJ2-2; D is ambiguous. Trimming cost V 5 bases and J 0 bases, with 7 bases left between them. The CDR3 sequence is 14 residues long. The germline V gene has CDR1 SGHTA and CDR2 FQGTGA. CDR3 nucleotides: TGTGCCAGCAGCCCCAACACGAACACCGGGGAGCTGTTTTTT. Amino acids: CASSPNTNTGELFF.

CDR3 residues: CASSTRDRGSISNQPQHF. As DNA, the CDR3 is TGTGCCAGCAGCACCCGGGACAGGGGATCTATTAGCAATCAGCCCCAGCATTTT. The chain employs TRBV11-2 and TRBJ1-5, with 10 bases identical to TRBD1. This CDR3 has 18 amino acids. The V gene end was trimmed by 5 bases and the J gene end by 0 bases; junction bases not matched to a gene: 10. Germline V gives CDR1 SGHAT, CDR2 FQNNGV.

CDR3 sequence reads: CASGQGIAYEQYF. The CDR3 region has the DNA TGTGCCAGCGGACAGGGGATAGCCTACGAGCAGTACTTC. The chain is built from TRBV12-3 or TRBV12-4 and TRBJ2-7; 9 bases agree with TRBD1. With V trimmed by 8 bases and J by 2 bases, 4 bases remained unmatched. The CDR3 covers 13 residues.

V is TRBV5-1 and J is TRBJ1-2, with TRBD1 matching 8 bases. J was trimmed by 4 bases and V by 5 bases; bases with no gene match: 13. Germline values: CDR1 SGHRS, CDR2 YFSETQ. The CDR3 extends over 16 amino acids. The chain's CDR3 is CASSSDLLQGAYGYTF. The CDR3 DNA reads as TGCGCCAGCAGTTCCGATCTCCTCCAGGGGGCCTATGGCTACACCTTC.

This rearrangement joins TRBV12-5 to TRBJ2-7; D perhaps matches TRBD1 (5 bases). Germline V lookup: CDR1 LGHNT, CDR2 FRNRAP. This CDR3 region has 13 residues. The V and J ends lost 2 bases and 6 bases respectively, with 11 bases between them. The CDR3 DNA follows: TGTGCTAGTGGTTTGTTTGTGGGGCGCGAGCAGTACTTC. It codes for CASGLFVGREQYF. Full variable domain (rest looked up from reference TRBV12-5 and TRBJ2-7): DARVTQTPRHKVTEMGQEVTMRCQPILGHNTVFWYRQTMMQGLELLAYFRNRAPLDDSGMPKDRFSAEMPDATLATLKIQPSEPRDSAVYFCASGLFVGREQYFGPGTRLTVT.

V and J are TRBV9 and TRBJ1-1; 7 bases fit TRBD1. Germline assignment: CDR1 SGDLS and CDR2 YYNGEE. After removal of 4 bases from V and 0 bases from J, the junction contained 6 bases not matched to a gene. CDR3 length equals 15 residues. The CDR3 DNA sequence: TGTGCCAGCAGCCCACAGGGGTCCCTGAACACTGAAGCTTTCTTT. This codes for CASSPQGSLNTEAFF.

There are a few counts of this clone. This chain uses TRBV6-6 with TRBJ1-5; TRBD1 aligns across 7 bases. The junction had 5 bases not matched to a gene; V was cut back by 10 bases and J by 2 bases. This CDR3 contains 13 residues. Germline CDR1 and CDR2: MNHNY and SVGAGI (reference sequence). The CDR3 loop reads CATHDRGNQPQHF. In DNA, the CDR3 is TGTGCCACCCATGACAGGGGCAATCAGCCCCAGCATTTT.

The chain carries TRBV11-3 and TRBJ1-1; TRBD1 agrees at 10 bases. V dropped 7 bases and J dropped 1; count of bases not matched to a gene: 6. Per the germline V gene, CDR1 is SGHNT and CDR2 is YENEEA. The CDR3 has 15 amino acids. The CDR3 DNA reads TGTGCCAGCACCGGACAGGGGGTCAGGAACACTGAAGCTTTCTTT. This encodes CASTGQGVRNTEAFF.

This clone appeared a single time. V gene TRBV27 combines with J gene TRBJ2-1; 8 bases align to TRBD1. Germline CDR1 is MNHEY and CDR2 is SMNVEV (reference sequence). This CDR3 contains 19 residues. Trimming cost V 4 bases and J 2 bases; bases outside gene matches: 16. CDR3 nucleotide sequence: TGTGCCAGCAGTTACCCCGGGACAGGCCCGTTGGGAGCCTACAATGAGCAGTTCTTC. Its translation is CASSYPGTGPLGAYNEQFF.

The V and J genes are TRBV11-2 and TRBJ2-1, with D uncertain. Germline assignment: CDR1 SGHAT and CDR2 FQNNGV. Between the trimmed V and J ends, which lost 5 bases and 9 bases, there was a span of 14 bases. This CDR3 spans 13 amino acids. The CDR3 DNA sequence: TGTGCCAGCAGCCGAAACCGAGCCGTTGAGCAGTTCTTC. Residues: CASSRNRAVEQFF.

The J gene is TRBJ2-7, the V gene TRBV5-1; 7 bases are shared with TRBD1. The CDR3 spans 15 residues. With 4 bases clipped from V and 0 bases from J, the junction kept 7 bases outside the gene matches. Germline-derived CDR1 and CDR2 are SGHRS and YFSETQ. DNA for the CDR3: TGCGCCAGCAGCCCAACCGGGACAGCCTCCTACGAGCAGTACTTC. The encoded protein is CASSPTGTASYEQYF.

The chain combines TRBV5-4 with TRBJ2-1; 7 positions agree with TRBD2. Germline-derived CDR1 and CDR2 are SGHNT and YYREEE (reference sequence). The CDR3 length is 14 residues. J lost 6 bases, V lost 0 bases, and 3 bases had no gene match. CDR3 nucleotides: TGTGCCAGCAGCTTGGGGCTAGCGGCCAATGAGCAGTTCTTC. It specifies CASSLGLAANEQFF.

The gene calls are TRBV3-1 (or the pseudogene TRBV3-2) and TRBJ2-5, with TRBD2 as a possible D gene (6 bases). Germline assignment: CDR1 LGHDT and CDR2 YNNKEL (reference sequence). Trimming removed 2 bases from V and 4 bases from J, with 14 bases in between. This CDR3 region has 15 residues. DNA for the CDR3: TGTGCCAGCAGCCAACAACCGGGAGTTGCAGAGACCCAGTACTTC. Translation: CASSQQPGVAETQYF.

This chain joins TRBV24-1 and TRBJ2-3; 12 bases are a match to TRBD2. Germline-derived CDR1 and CDR2 are KGHDR and SFDVKD. The J segment lost 0 bases and the V segment lost 3 bases, leaving 6 bases of the junction unmatched. The CDR3 has 18 residues. CDR3 residues: CATSDAFGTSGSTDTQYF. The DNA of the CDR3 is TGTGCCACCAGTGATGCTTTCGGGACTAGCGGGAGCACAGATACGCAGTATTTT.

This sequence joins TRBV11-2 and TRBJ1-5, with unresolved D. The germline V and J ends were trimmed by 3 bases and 0 bases, with 6 bases remaining between them. The CDR3 has 14 residues. CDR1 and CDR2 from the germline V gene are SGHAT and FQNNGV. CDR3 amino acids: CASSFTASNQPQHF. The DNA of the CDR3 is TGTGCCAGCAGCTTCACAGCTAGCAATCAGCCCCAGCATTTT.

For the CDR3, the DNA is TGTGCCAGCAGTCTGGGACTAGCGGGAGGAAAAGAGACCCAGTACTTC. This gives the protein CASSLGLAGGKETQYF. The V gene is TRBV6-2 or TRBV6-3, the J gene TRBJ2-5; TRBD2 aligns across 15 bases. V trimming: 5 bases; J trimming: 3 bases; junction bases outside the gene matches: 4. CDR1 MNHEY and CDR2 SVGEGT come from the germline V gene. The CDR3 totals 16 residues.

The chain has TRBV19 and TRBJ1-1; D may be TRBD1 (5 bases). V shed 3 bases and J shed 2 bases, with 10 bases lying between them. Looked up from germline, CDR1 is LNHDA and CDR2 is SQIVND (reference sequence). This CDR3 comprises 14 residues. In DNA form, the CDR3 reads TGTGCCAGTAGTATTAACAGGTACAACACTGAAGCTTTCTTT. Its protein is CASSINRYNTEAFF.

The chain employs TRBV3-1 (or the pseudogene TRBV3-2) and TRBJ1-4; a weak D match, TRBD1 (6 bases). CDR1 and CDR2 from the germline V gene are LGHDT and YNNKEL (reference sequence). V was shortened by 2 bases and J by 8 bases, with 12 bases between the two germline ends. CDR3 length: 14 residues. The CDR3 reads CASSQRQGMEKLFF. Here the CDR3 DNA reads TGTGCCAGCAGCCAACGGCAGGGGATGGAAAAACTGTTTTTT.

The chain employs TRBV6-5 and TRBJ1-4; 7 bases align to TRBD1. Trimming took 6 bases from V and 6 from J; bases not matched to a gene: 10. Germline V lookup: CDR1 MNHEY, CDR2 SVGAGI. The CDR3 runs 15 residues. The CDR3 here is CASSYDGQDDEKLFF. DNA for the CDR3: TGTGCCAGCAGCTACGACGGACAGGACGATGAAAAACTGTTTTTT.

The chain is built from TRBV19 and TRBJ2-1; 7 nucleotides align to TRBD1. The V segment lost 10 bases and the J segment 3 bases; nucleotides outside the gene matches: 9. The CDR3 loop spans 14 amino acids. Germline V lookup: CDR1 LNHDA, CDR2 SQIVND (reference sequence). This CDR3 reads CATQTWDSYNEQFF. In DNA, the CDR3 is TGTGCCACCCAGACATGGGACAGCTACAATGAGCAGTTCTTC. Complete variable domain (other parts from reference TRBV19 and TRBJ2-1): DGGITQSPKYLFRKEGQNVTLSCEQNLNHDAMYWYRQDPGQGLRLIYYSQIVNDFQKGDIAEGYSVSREKKESFPLTVTSAQKNPTAFYLCATQTWDSYNEQFFGPGTRLTVL.

The genes are TRBV6-5 and TRBJ2-5; D gene uncertain. Trimming removed 7 bases at V and 4 bases at J, with 10 bases between. The CDR3 totals 12 residues. Germline CDR1 and CDR2: MNHEY and SVGAGI. The CDR3 reads CASTGSAETQYF. The CDR3 nucleotides are TGTGCCAGCACCGGGTCCGCAGAGACCCAGTACTTC.